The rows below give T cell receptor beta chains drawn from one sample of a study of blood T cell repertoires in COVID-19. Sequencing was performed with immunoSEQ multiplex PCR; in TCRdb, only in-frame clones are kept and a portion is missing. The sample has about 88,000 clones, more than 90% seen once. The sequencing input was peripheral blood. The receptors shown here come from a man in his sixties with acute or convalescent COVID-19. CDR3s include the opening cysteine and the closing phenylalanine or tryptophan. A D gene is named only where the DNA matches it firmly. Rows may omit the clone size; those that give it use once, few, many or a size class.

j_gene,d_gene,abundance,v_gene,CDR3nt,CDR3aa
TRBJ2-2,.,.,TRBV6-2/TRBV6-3,TGTGCCAGCAGTTCTCGCCAGGGGGGAGCAATCGCGAACACCGGGGAGCTGTTTTTT,CASSSRQGGAIANTGELFF
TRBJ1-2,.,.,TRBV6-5,TGTGCCAGCAGTTACTCTTCAGGGGACGGTGGCTACACCTTC,CASSYSSGDGGYTF
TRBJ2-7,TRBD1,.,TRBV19,TGTGCCAGTAGCACCGGGACAGGGGGTCCCTACGAGCAGTACTTC,CASSTGTGGPYEQYF
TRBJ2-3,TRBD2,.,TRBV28,TGTGCCAGCAGTCGTAGCGGGGCTAGCACAGATACGCAGTATTTT,CASSRSGASTDTQYF
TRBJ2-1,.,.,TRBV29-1,TGCAGCGTTGAACTGTTTAGCGGAGCTAACAATGAGCAGTTCTTC,CSVELFSGANNEQFF
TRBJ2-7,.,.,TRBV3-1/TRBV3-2,TGTGCCAGCAGCCCTGGGGCGAATCTATACGAGCAGTACTTC,CASSPGANLYEQYF
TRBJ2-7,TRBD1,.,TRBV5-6,TGTGCCAGCAGCCCAACCTCACGACAGGGCCCCCACGAGCAGTACTTC,CASSPTSRQGPHEQYF
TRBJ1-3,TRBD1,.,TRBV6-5,TGTGCCAGCAGTAAACAGGGGGCAGGTGGAAACACCATATATTTT,CASSKQGAGGNTIYF
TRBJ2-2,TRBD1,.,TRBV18,TGTGCCAGCTCGCCTCGGACAGGGGCGGACACCGGGGAGCTGTTTTTT,CASSPRTGADTGELFF
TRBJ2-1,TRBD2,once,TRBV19,TGTGCCAGTAGTATTACTCGGGAGGTCTACAATGAGCAGTTCTTC,CASSITREVYNEQFF
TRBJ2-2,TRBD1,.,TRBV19,TGTGCCACCCAGGGGGCCGGGGAGCTGTTTTTT,CATQGAGELFF
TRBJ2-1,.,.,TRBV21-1,TGTGCCAGCAGCAAAGCGATCGACAGCTACAATGAGCAGTTCTTC,CASSKAIDSYNEQFF
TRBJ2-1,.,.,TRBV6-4,TGTGCCAGCAGTCCTGAAGGGGGGGTTGAGCAGTTCTTC,CASSPEGGVEQFF
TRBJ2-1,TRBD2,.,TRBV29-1,TGCAGCGTTTTTGGACTAGCGGGAGAAAATGAGCAGTTCTTC,CSVFGLAGENEQFF
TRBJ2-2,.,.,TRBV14,TGTGCCAGCAGCCAAGTATGGCCGGGACTGTCCTCCGCGAACACCGGGGAGCTGTTTTTT,CASSQVWPGLSSANTGELFF
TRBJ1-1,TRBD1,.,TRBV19,TGTGCCAGTAGTCGGGACAGGGGGAACACTGAAGCTTTCTTT,CASSRDRGNTEAFF
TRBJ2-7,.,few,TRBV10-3,TGTGCCATCAGTGAGCCGGTTACCTACGAGCAGTACTTC,CAISEPVTYEQYF
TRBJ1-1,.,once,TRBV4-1,TGCGCCAGCAGCCCGTACCTTATCGGCACTGAAGCTTTCTTT,CASSPYLIGTEAFF
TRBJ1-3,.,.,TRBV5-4,TGTGCCAGCAGCGTGGGACAACAATTCTCTGGAAACACCATATATTTT,CASSVGQQFSGNTIYF
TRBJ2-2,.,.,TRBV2,TGTGCCAGCCGCCAGGCGAACACCGGGGAGCTGTTTTTT,CASRQANTGELFF
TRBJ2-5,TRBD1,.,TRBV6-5,TGTGCCAGCAGTTACTCGGCAGGGGGTGCGACCCAGTACTTC,CASSYSAGGATQYF
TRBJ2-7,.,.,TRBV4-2,TGTGCCAGCAGCCAAGGTGCAGGGGCCGTATACGAGCAGTACTTC,CASSQGAGAVYEQYF
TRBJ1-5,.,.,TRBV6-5,TGTGCCAGCAGCCCGATGGAGGGTTACGGACAGCCCCAGCATTTT,CASSPMEGYGQPQHF
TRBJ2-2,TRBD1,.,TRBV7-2,TGTGCCAGCAGGAATAGGACAGGGGGCACCGGGGAGCTGTTTTTT,CASRNRTGGTGELFF
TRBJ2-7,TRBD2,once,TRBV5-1,TGCGCCAGCAGGACTAGCGGGAGAGGTGGTATCGACTACGAGCAGTACTTC,CASRTSGRGGIDYEQYF
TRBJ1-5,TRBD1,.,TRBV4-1,TGCGCCAGCAGCCAAGCCGCAGGGGGCGATCAGCCCCAGCATTTT,CASSQAAGGDQPQHF
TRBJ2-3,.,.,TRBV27,TGTGCCAGCAGAAGAGGGGGAGAGAGCCCGTATTTT,CASRRGGESPYF
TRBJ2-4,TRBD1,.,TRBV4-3,TGCGCCAGCAGCCAAGAAACCGGACAGGGTAGGAACATTCAGTACTTC,CASSQETGQGRNIQYF
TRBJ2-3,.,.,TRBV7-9,TGTGCCAGCAGCGTAAGCCTTAGCACAGATACGCAGTATTTT,CASSVSLSTDTQYF
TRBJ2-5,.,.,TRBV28,TGTGCCAGCAGTTTAAGAGGATCGCGAGGAATCCAAGAGACCCAGTACTTC,CASSLRGSRGIQETQYF
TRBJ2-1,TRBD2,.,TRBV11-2,TGTGCCAGCAGCCTGTACCCAAGGCGGGGGAGATACAATGAGCAGTTCTTC,CASSLYPRRGRYNEQFF
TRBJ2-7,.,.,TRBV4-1,TGCGCCAGCAGCCGAGGTGGTAACTACGAGCAGTACTTC,CASSRGGNYEQYF